A selection of T cell receptor beta chains follows, all from one sample in a study of blood T cells in healthy people across ages. From the 5' RACE reads, TCRdb called clonotypes with MiXCR, one entry per CDR3 protein. The sample carries 2 million or so distinct CDR3 sequences, around half recorded once. Sequenced: blood. The receptor source for this set is a woman in her thirties or forties in good health. Both conserved end residues are part of each CDR3. A D gene is named only where the DNA matches it firmly. Expanded clones get a size class; other rows say once, few or many, or leave the size out.

DNA	CDR3	length	V	J	D	size
TGTGCCAGCAGCTCTCCCGCGTGGAATGAGCAGTTCTTC	CASSSPAWNEQFF	13	TRBV7-2	TRBJ2-1	.	.
TGTGCCAGCAGCTTAGGGTTAGCCCGGGACATCAGCACAGATACGCAGTATTTT	CASSLGLARDISTDTQYF	18	TRBV7-9	TRBJ2-3	.	few
TGTGCCAGCAGTCCCCGGACAGGGTTATTGTACGAGCAGTACTTC	CASSPRTGLLYEQYF	15	TRBV6-2/TRBV6-3	TRBJ2-7	TRBD1	.
TGCAGTGCTAGTCGCGGGGGGGCAAACAATGAGCAGTTCTTC	CSASRGGANNEQFF	14	TRBV20-1	TRBJ2-1	TRBD2	.
TGTGCCAGCAGCGAAGGGACAGGGGGTTACAATGAGCAGTTCTTC	CASSEGTGGYNEQFF	15	TRBV2	TRBJ2-1	TRBD1	few
TGTGCCAGCATTACCCCGGGGCAGCCTTACGAGCAGTACTTC	CASITPGQPYEQYF	14	TRBV6-5	TRBJ2-7	.	.
TGTGCCAGCAGTCCGCGGCGGACAGGATACAATCAGCCCCAGCATTTT	CASSPRRTGYNQPQHF	16	TRBV27	TRBJ1-5	TRBD1	.
TGTGCCATCAGTGACCCCCCCGGGCCGAGCTCCTACGAGCAGTACTTC	CAISDPPGPSSYEQYF	16	TRBV10-3	TRBJ2-7	.	few
TGTGCCACCATAGGCGCGGGGGGTCTGGTGCAGTTCTTC	CATIGAGGLVQFF	13	TRBV6-2/TRBV6-3	TRBJ2-1	TRBD2	.
TGTGCCACCAGCAGTATCGCGGTTGGCCAAGAGACCCAGTACTTC	CATSSIAVGQETQYF	15	TRBV15	TRBJ2-5	.	.
TGTGCCAGCAGCTCCCGACAGGCTCTTAGCTACACCTTC	CASSSRQALSYTF	13	TRBV7-2	TRBJ1-2	.	.
TGCAGTGCTAGAGATACAGGGGATAGGGGTTATACGCAGTATTTT	CSARDTGDRGYTQYF	15	TRBV20-1	TRBJ2-3	TRBD1	.
TGCAGTGCCCCGGGAGCGGGGGGGCGGAATGAGCAGTTCTTC	CSAPGAGGRNEQFF	14	TRBV20-1	TRBJ2-1	TRBD2	.
TGCAGTGAGGAACTAGCGGGGTCCTACAATGAGCAGTTCTTC	CSEELAGSYNEQFF	14	TRBV20-1	TRBJ2-1	TRBD2	.
TGTGCCAGCAGCAAGCGGGACAGGGACGATGAGCAGTTCTTC	CASSKRDRDDEQFF	14	TRBV11-1	TRBJ2-1	TRBD1	.
TGTGCCAGCAGTGTGGCGGGGGGTCGACAAGAGACCCAGTACTTC	CASSVAGGRQETQYF	15	TRBV28	TRBJ2-5	TRBD2	once
TGTGCCACCACAATGGACCCCCGACGAGGCGAGCAGTACTTC	CATTMDPRRGEQYF	14	TRBV15	TRBJ2-7	.	.
TGTGCCAGCAGTACAGTCCCGGACAGGGACGATGGCTACACCTTC	CASSTVPDRDDGYTF	15	TRBV12-3/TRBV12-4	TRBJ1-2	TRBD1	.
TGTGCCATCAGTGAGAGGACAGGGCAGGAAGCTTTCTTT	CAISERTGQEAFF	13	TRBV10-3	TRBJ1-1	TRBD1	few
TGTGCCAGCAGCCCGACTAGTGGGCAAGGTGAGCAGTTCTTC	CASSPTSGQGEQFF	14	TRBV9	TRBJ2-1	.	.
TGCGCCAGCAGCTTGTCCGACAGGGGATTGCACGAGCAGTACTTC	CASSLSDRGLHEQYF	15	TRBV5-1	TRBJ2-7	TRBD1	.
TGTGCCACCAGCAGAGTTCAGGGCGAGCAGTACTTC	CATSRVQGEQYF	12	TRBV15	TRBJ2-7	.	few
TGCAGCTTTGGCGTGGGGGGCCATGGCTACACCTTC	CSFGVGGHGYTF	12	TRBV29-1	TRBJ1-2	.	.